A single sample is the source of the 31 T cell receptor beta chains below, sequenced in a study of CD8 T cells in ankylosing spondylitis. These TCRs' antigens remain unknown. Findings of the study overall: The study identified a TCR beta motif of 7 or 8 highly homologous variants that appeared characteristic of ankylosing spondylitis blood.

TCRdb passed the 5' RACE reads through MiXCR, listing each CDR3 protein once. Of 800,000 to 900,000 distinct CDR3 sequences in the sample, about 11% are singletons; the top ten hold about 0.49%. Sample: blood, either unsorted or a sorted T cell fraction (not recorded which). The origin of the receptors is a male donor with ankylosing spondylitis.

J is TRBJ2-5 and V is TRBV4-3; no firm D call. Between the trimmed V and J ends, which lost 0 bases and 4 bases, there was a span of 9 bases. The CDR3 totals 14 residues. CDR1 LGHNA and CDR2 YSLEER come from the germline V gene. In DNA, the CDR3 is TGCGCCAGCAGCCAAGAAGTCAGGCGAGAGACCCAGTACTTC. It is translated as CASSQEVRRETQYF.

This clonotype appeared many times. The rearrangement uses TRBV20-1 and TRBJ2-2, with D tentatively TRBD1 (6 bases). The germline CDR1 and CDR2 sequences are DFQATT and SNEGSKA (reference sequence). The CDR3 runs to 13 residues. The V and J ends lost 4 bases and 1 base respectively, with 7 bases between them. This chain's CDR3 is CSAKQGNTGELFF. Written as DNA, the CDR3 is TGCAGTGCTAAACAGGGGAACACCGGGGAGCTGTTTTTT.

The V gene is TRBV6-5, the J gene TRBJ1-3; 10 bases map to TRBD1. The CDR3 totals 19 residues. With V trimmed by 0 bases and J by 2 bases, 10 bases remained unmatched. Looked up from germline, CDR1 is MNHEY and CDR2 is SVGAGI. CDR3 DNA: TGTGCCAGCAGTTACTCGTGGGACAGGGGATGGGACCCTGGAAACACCATATATTTT. Protein sequence: CASSYSWDRGWDPGNTIYF.

This clonotype was seen more than once but under ten times. The CDR3 loop reads CASSQTGDSYEQYF. The CDR3 DNA is TGTGCCAGCAGCCAGACAGGGGACTCCTACGAGCAGTACTTC. The chain links TRBV5-5 to TRBJ2-7, with 8 nucleotides matching TRBD1. J lost 0 bases, V lost 4 bases, and 3 bases had no gene match. Germline V gene data show CDR1 as SGHKS and CDR2 as YYEKEE (reference sequence). This CDR3 is 14 amino acids long.

The sample holds many counts of this clonotype. The CDR3 nucleotides read TGCAGTGCTAGGCCCGGACAGGGTGAGCAGTACTTC. It encodes CSARPGQGEQYF. The chain carries TRBV20-1 and TRBJ2-7; 8 bases align to TRBD1. With V trimmed by 3 bases and J by 7 bases, 5 bases remained unmatched. The germline CDR1 and CDR2 sequences are DFQATT and SNEGSKA (reference sequence). The CDR3 has 12 residues.

CDR3 protein: CASSVVSGSGNEQFF. The DNA for the CDR3 is TGTGCCAGCAGCGTAGTTAGCGGCAGCGGGAATGAGCAGTTCTTC. The chain is built from TRBV9 and TRBJ2-1, with D possibly being TRBD2 (6 bases). The CDR3 is made up of 15 amino acids. The ends were cut back, 0 bases at V and 7 bases at J, with 14 bases in the middle. Germline CDR1 SGDLS, CDR2 YYNGEE.

This clonotype was counted many times. This sequence joins TRBV7-2 and TRBJ2-3; D remains unclear. The CDR3 is 16 residues long. Germline CDR1 reads SGHTA; CDR2 reads FQGNSA. Trimming took off 1 base at V and 4 bases at J, with 15 bases between the two ends. The CDR3 protein is CASSLGPGPRSDTQYF. Written as DNA, the CDR3 is TGTGCCAGCAGCTTAGGCCCCGGACCACGATCAGATACGCAGTATTTT.

This clonotype has only a few counts. This rearrangement joins TRBV3-1 to TRBJ2-1, with a weak D call TRBD2 (6 bases). V was clipped by 4 bases and J by 0 bases, with 16 bases between them. This CDR3 is 17 amino acids long. The germline V gene has CDR1 LGHDT and CDR2 YNNKEL (reference sequence). This CDR3 reads CASSPGDGPSSYNEQFF. CDR3 in DNA: TGTGCCAGCAGCCCGGGGGACGGACCAAGCTCCTACAATGAGCAGTTCTTC.

The J gene is TRBJ2-3, the V gene TRBV6-6; D gene uncertain. The germline V gene has CDR1 MNHNY and CDR2 SVGAGI (reference sequence). The V and J ends lost 2 bases and 0 bases respectively, with 3 bases between them. This CDR3 region has 13 residues. The CDR3 DNA sequence: TGTGCCAGCAGTTACAGGAGCACAGATACGCAGTATTTT. Its translation: CASSYRSTDTQYF.

At least ten counts were recorded for this clonotype. This chain links TRBV20-1 with TRBJ1-1, with a possible D match to TRBD1 (6 bases). This CDR3 spans 15 amino acids. CDR1 and CDR2 from the germline V gene are DFQATT and SNEGSKA (reference sequence). V lost 2 bases to trimming and J lost 0 bases, with 13 bases between them. The CDR3 loop is CSARPTGSMNTEAFF. The CDR3 nucleotides read TGCAGTGCTAGACCTACAGGGTCTATGAACACTGAAGCTTTCTTT.

This clonotype was seen a handful of times. The chain combines TRBV6-1 with TRBJ1-5; D is unclear. V lost 4 bases and J lost 2, with 6 bases in between. The germline gives CDR1 MNHNS, CDR2 SASEGT. The CDR3 extends over 13 amino acids. The CDR3 DNA follows: TGTGCCAGCAGTGTCGCGGGCAATCAGCCCCAGCATTTT. Amino acid sequence: CASSVAGNQPQHF.

The chain has TRBV7-9 and TRBJ1-4; D is uncertain. CDR3 length equals 12 residues. V lost 2 bases and J 12 bases, leaving 10 bases between the germline ends. The germline V gene has CDR1 SEHNR and CDR2 FQNEAQ (reference sequence). The chain's CDR3 is CASSLQRRELFF. The DNA for the CDR3 is TGTGCCAGCAGCTTACAGCGGAGAGAACTGTTTTTT.

The sample holds a few counts of this clonotype. The chain couples TRBV5-1 to TRBJ2-6; D unresolved. The CDR3 is 16 amino acids. V was pared by 1 base and J by 0 bases, with 8 bases between. Germline V gene lookup returns CDR1 SGHRS and CDR2 YFSETQ. CDR3 loop: CASSLNAHSGANVLTF. The CDR3 coding sequence is TGCGCCAGCAGCTTGAATGCTCACTCTGGGGCCAACGTCCTGACTTTC.

This clonotype was counted a few times. The chain combines TRBV19 with TRBJ2-1; D is undetermined. Germline assignment: CDR1 LNHDA and CDR2 SQIVND (reference sequence). V lost 1 base, J lost 10 bases, and 8 bases lay in between. This CDR3 spans 12 amino acids. CDR3 residues: CASSIVTREQFF. CDR3 coding DNA: TGTGCCAGTAGTATAGTGACGAGAGAGCAGTTCTTC.

This clonotype was found a few times. The V gene is TRBV18, the J gene TRBJ2-1; 8 bases are shared with TRBD1. After removal of 1 base from V and 2 bases from J, the junction contained 4 bases not matched to a gene. The germline gives CDR1 KGHSH, CDR2 LQKENI. This CDR3 has 16 amino acids. The CDR3 DNA sequence: TGTGCCAGCTCACCACAAGCAGGGGGCACCTACAATGAGCAGTTCTTC. Translating gives CASSPQAGGTYNEQFF.

There are a few counts of this clonotype. The CDR3 protein is CASSQMGGSSYEQYF. In DNA, the CDR3 is TGTGCCAGCAGCCAAATGGGGGGGAGCTCCTACGAGCAGTACTTC. The rearrangement uses TRBV5-5 and TRBJ2-7; 7 bases agree with TRBD2. V lost 4 bases to trimming and J lost 0 bases; unmatched junction nucleotides: 7. CDR3 size: 15 residues. Germline values: CDR1 SGHKS, CDR2 YYEKEE (reference sequence).

This clonotype was recorded many times. The chain carries TRBV20-1 and TRBJ2-7; the match to TRBD1 covers 7 bases. The V gene end was trimmed by 6 bases and the J gene end by 3 bases; junction bases not matched to a gene: 11. The CDR3 is made up of 14 amino acids. Germline values: CDR1 DFQATT, CDR2 SNEGSKA (reference sequence). The DNA of the CDR3 is TGCAGTGCCCCTGCGACAGGGATCGGCTACGAGCAGTACTTC. Protein sequence: CSAPATGIGYEQYF.

This clonotype has more than one count but fewer than ten. The chain couples TRBV5-1 to TRBJ2-1, with 12 bases matching TRBD2. Per germline, CDR1 SGHRS and CDR2 YFSETQ. This CDR3 contains 19 residues. V trimming: 1 base; J trimming: 3 bases; junction bases outside the gene matches: 11. CDR3 DNA: TGCGCCAGCAGCTTGAAAGCTAGCGGGAGGGCCGCTCTCTACAATGAGCAGTTCTTC. This translates into CASSLKASGRAALYNEQFF.

There are a few counts of this clonotype. The J gene is TRBJ2-3, the V gene TRBV7-2; 12 positions agree with TRBD2. J gave up 2 bases and V 5 bases, and 5 bases lay outside the gene matches. The CDR3 is 16 amino acids. Germline V gives CDR1 SGHTA, CDR2 FQGNSA. The CDR3 nucleotides are TGTGCCAGCAGCCTACGACTAGCGGGAGACACAGATACGCAGTATTTT. This translates into CASSLRLAGDTDTQYF.

This clonotype was observed a handful of times. The V and J genes are TRBV6-1 and TRBJ2-3; 8 nucleotides match TRBD1. The CDR3 length is 14 residues. The junction had 7 bases not matched to a gene; V was cut back by 6 bases and J by 5 bases. The germline CDR1 and CDR2 sequences are MNHNS and SASEGT. The DNA of the CDR3 is TGTGCCAGCAGCAGGACAGGGACCCAAGATACGCAGTATTTT. It is translated as CASSRTGTQDTQYF.

The chain has TRBV20-1 and TRBJ2-1; D is uncertain. CDR1 is DFQATT and CDR2 is SNEGSKA in the germline V gene (reference sequence). V lost 6 bases and J lost 7, with 16 bases in between. The CDR3 length is 13 residues. The CDR3 region has the DNA TGCAGTGCCCCCCCCCAGTCCCCGAATGAGCAGTTCTTC. Protein: CSAPPQSPNEQFF.

The sample holds a few counts of this clonotype. The rearrangement uses TRBV30 and TRBJ2-1; no clear D. The V gene's germline CDR1 is GTSNPN and CDR2 SVGIG (reference sequence). V was clipped by 5 bases and J by 0 bases, with 11 bases between them. The CDR3 has 14 amino acids. CDR3 in DNA: TGTGCCTGGGTAGGGCAGAGCTCCTACAATGAGCAGTTCTTC. As protein: CAWVGQSSYNEQFF.

The chain couples TRBV20-1 to TRBJ2-7; TRBD2 agrees at 10 bases. The V and J ends lost 1 base and 7 bases, in that order; junction bases with no gene match: 16. The CDR3 spans 17 residues. The germline gives CDR1 DFQATT, CDR2 SNEGSKA (reference sequence). The CDR3 loop reads CSARVFASGSRYEEQYF. DNA for the CDR3: TGCAGTGCTAGAGTGTTTGCTAGCGGGAGCCGTTACGAAGAGCAGTACTTC.

The CDR3 loop reads CASSYLAGNTEAFF. CDR3 bases: TGTGCCAGCAGTTACCTAGCAGGGAACACTGAAGCTTTCTTT. The chain couples TRBV6-5 to TRBJ1-1; D gene unclear. V was trimmed by 2 bases and J by 1 base, leaving 8 bases between them. There are 14 residues in the CDR3. In germline, CDR1 is MNHEY, CDR2 SVGAGI.

The chain has TRBV7-6 and TRBJ1-4; 8 bases agree with TRBD1. The germline gives CDR1 SGHVS, CDR2 FNYEAQ. The CDR3 is 13 amino acids. The trim removed 5 bases at V and 12 bases at J, leaving 8 bases unmatched. The CDR3 sequence is CASSPLDREELFF. The DNA of the CDR3 is TGTGCCAGCAGCCCCTTGGACAGGGAAGAACTGTTTTTT.

The chain couples TRBV20-1 to TRBJ2-3, with D perhaps matching TRBD2 (5 bases). This CDR3 spans 12 amino acids. The V gene lost 3 bases and the J gene lost 6 bases, with 10 bases spanning the gap. From germline, CDR1 is DFQATT and CDR2 SNEGSKA (reference sequence). CDR3 DNA: TGCAGTGCTAGGCCGGGCGGGGATACGCAGTATTTT. Translated, it gives CSARPGGDTQYF.

There are a few counts of this clonotype. CDR3 in amino acids: CASTPREGGYTF. CDR3 DNA: TGTGCCAGCACCCCACGGGAGGGAGGCTACACCTTC. V and J are TRBV6-6 and TRBJ1-2; D gene uncertain. Trimming removed 7 bases from V and 8 bases from J, with 14 bases in between. Germline V gene data show CDR1 as MNHNY and CDR2 as SVGAGI (reference sequence). The CDR3 consists of 12 residues.

The genes are TRBV18 and TRBJ1-5; 8 nucleotides align to TRBD1. The CDR3 is 14 amino acids. CDR1 and CDR2 from the germline V gene are KGHSH and LQKENI. The V and J ends lost 6 bases and 5 bases, in that order; junction bases with no gene match: 6. CDR3 nucleotide sequence: TGTGCCAGCTCCCCGACGGGACAGGATCAGCCCCAGCATTTT. As protein: CASSPTGQDQPQHF. Complete variable domain (other parts from reference TRBV18 and TRBJ1-5): NAGVMQNPRHLVRRRGQEARLRCSPMKGHSHVYWYRQLPEEGLKFMVYLQKENIIDESGMPKERFSAEFPKEGPSILRIQQVVRGDSAAYFCASSPTGQDQPQHFGDGTRLSIL.

This clonotype was recorded at least ten times. The chain is built from TRBV20-1 and TRBJ2-1; 12 positions match TRBD2. The junction had 2 bases not matched to a gene; V was cut back by 8 bases and J by 3 bases. In germline, CDR1 is DFQATT, CDR2 SNEGSKA (reference sequence). This CDR3 spans 13 amino acids. Here the CDR3 DNA reads TGCAGTCGGACTAGCGGGATCTACAATGAGCAGTTCTTC. Translating gives CSRTSGIYNEQFF.

The genes are TRBV7-2 and TRBJ1-1; a weak D match, TRBD1 (6 bases). The CDR3 is 13 amino acids. Trimming stripped 8 bases from V and 5 bases from J, with 15 bases between. Germline CDR1 and CDR2: SGHTA and FQGNSA. CDR3 coding DNA: TGTGCCAGCGGATACAGGGACCGTACTGAAGCTTTCTTT. Translation gives CASGYRDRTEAFF.

This chain connects TRBV11-1 to TRBJ1-4, with D possibly matching TRBD1 (5 bases). Germline V gene lookup returns CDR1 SGHAT and CDR2 FQDESV (reference sequence). The CDR3 contains 18 residues. V was cut by 2 bases and J by 0 bases, with 16 bases left in between. Written as DNA, the CDR3 is TGTGCCAGCAGCTTATTCTCGGGACGAGGGGCAACTAATGAAAAACTGTTTTTT. Its protein is CASSLFSGRGATNEKLFF.